This T cell receptor (beta chain) is from a study of T-cell reconstitution after alpha-beta-depleted transplantation in children. Study results and limitations: Several hundred rapidly expanded clones from non-depleted graft cells reportedly supplied alpha-beta T cells about two months post-transplant. Surviving thymic progenitors and recipient T cells were the source of high TCRbeta diversity at day 60 in some patients. It was newly produced T cells that mostly accounted for T-cell counts and diversity one year after transplant.

This clonotype has a count of ten or more. Its antigen is still unknown. This sample's TCRbeta library carried unique molecular identifier barcodes. From the PCR reads, TCRdb called clonotypes with MiXCR, one entry per CDR3 protein. Of roughly 200,000 distinct CDR3 sequences in the sample, around 7% were seen once. Trimming cost V 1 base and J 4 bases, with 2 bases left between them. Germline V gene data show CDR1 as KGHDR and CDR2 as SFDVKD. The CDR3 extends over 12 amino acids. This clonotype originated in a boy younger than 10 with acute lymphoblastic leukemia, due to receive a stem cell transplant. The specimen comprised PBMCs, sampled before TCRalphabeta/CD19-depleted stem cell transplant. The V call is TRBV24-1, the J call TRBJ2-3; D gene unclear. The CDR3 reads CATSDFSDTQYF. CDR3 in DNA: TGTGCCACCAGTGATTTTTCAGATACGCAGTATTTT.